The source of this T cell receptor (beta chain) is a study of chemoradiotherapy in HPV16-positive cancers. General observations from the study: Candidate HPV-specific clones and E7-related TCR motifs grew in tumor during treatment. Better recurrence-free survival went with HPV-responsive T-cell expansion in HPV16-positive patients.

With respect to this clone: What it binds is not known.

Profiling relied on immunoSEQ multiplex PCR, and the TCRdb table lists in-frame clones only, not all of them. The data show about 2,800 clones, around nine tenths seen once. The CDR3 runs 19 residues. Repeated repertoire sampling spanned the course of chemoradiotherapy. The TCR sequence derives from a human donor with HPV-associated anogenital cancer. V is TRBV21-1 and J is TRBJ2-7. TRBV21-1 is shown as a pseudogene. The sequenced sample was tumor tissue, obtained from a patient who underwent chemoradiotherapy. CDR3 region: CASSKAEPETPGRSVEQYF. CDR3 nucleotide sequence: TGTGCCAGCAGCAAAGCGGAACCAGAGACCCCCGGACGATCTGTTGAGCAGTACTTC.